Sequencing of this T cell receptor (beta chain) was carried out in a study of blood T cell repertoires in COVID-19. The CDR3 spans 14 residues. The V end lost 4 bases, the J end lost 1 base, and 8 bases lay between the germline ends. Germline V CDR1 and CDR2: SQVTM, ANQGSEA. Clones were read by immunoSEQ multiplex PCR, and TCRdb kept only the in-frame ones, dropping some. The sample shows about 200,000 clones, about 83% of them seen only once. The rearrangement links TRBV29-1 to TRBJ2-6; possible D gene TRBD2, 5 bases. The clonotype was recovered from a woman between 50 and 59 years old with active or convalescent COVID-19. Sequencing was performed on peripheral blood. The CDR3: CSVGRESGANVLTF. The CDR3, as DNA: TGCAGCGTTGGCCGGGAATCTGGGGCCAACGTCCTGACTTTC.